This TCR beta chain was captured by sequencing in a study of PD-1 blockade in mismatch repair-deficient tumors. The ends were cut back, 2 bases at V and 1 base at J, with 11 bases in the middle. The CDR3 extends over 16 amino acids. In germline, CDR1 is SEHNR, CDR2 FQNEAQ (reference sequence). This table comes from immunoSEQ multiplex PCR, and its TCRdb copy is limited to in-frame clones, with some not included. The repertoire holds tens of thousands of clones, with approximately 88% as singletons. Every patient had mismatch repair deficiency by PCR or immunohistochemistry. Note on this clone: What it binds is unknown.

Study-wide results and caveats: After pembrolizumab, tumor-resident clones rose rapidly, then generally contracted before radiologic responses.

The chain has TRBV7-9 and TRBJ2-2; D is possibly TRBD1 (5 bases). This specimen was PBMCs, taken before pembrolizumab treatment. This TCR was recovered from an adult with mismatch repair-deficient cancer. DNA for the CDR3: TGTGCCAGCAGCTTACTGGGGCAGGGGAACACCGGGGAGCTGTTTTTT. This sequence encodes CASSLLGQGNTGELFF.